This T cell receptor (beta chain) stems from a study of regulatory and conventional T cells in RAG deficiency. The sorted regulatory T cells were CD4+, CD25-high and CD127-low, with genomic DNA sequenced. In germline, CDR1 is SQVTM, CDR2 ANQGSEA. This CDR3 has 14 residues. J lost 6 bases, V lost 5 bases, and 10 bases had no gene match. As for this clone: Antigen: not known.

Here immunoSEQ multiplex PCR was the method, and the copy in TCRdb shows in-frame clones only, minus some. The sample holds tens of thousands of clones, about 93% seen once. Study findings and constraints: Control T-cell subsets had markedly higher Shannon entropy and lower Simpson indices than RAG-deficient patients.

These same data were also listed under a study on regulatory T cells. Per that study: The PCR used 52 TRBV and 13 TRBJ primers.

The TCR sequence derives from a human donor in good health. V is TRBV29-1 and J is TRBJ1-1, with 9 bases fitting TRBD1. Sequenced sample: Tregs sorted from blood. CDR3 in DNA: TGCAGCGTTAAATCCGGGACAGGGAGGGCTGAAGCTTTCTTT. Translated: CSVKSGTGRAEAFF.